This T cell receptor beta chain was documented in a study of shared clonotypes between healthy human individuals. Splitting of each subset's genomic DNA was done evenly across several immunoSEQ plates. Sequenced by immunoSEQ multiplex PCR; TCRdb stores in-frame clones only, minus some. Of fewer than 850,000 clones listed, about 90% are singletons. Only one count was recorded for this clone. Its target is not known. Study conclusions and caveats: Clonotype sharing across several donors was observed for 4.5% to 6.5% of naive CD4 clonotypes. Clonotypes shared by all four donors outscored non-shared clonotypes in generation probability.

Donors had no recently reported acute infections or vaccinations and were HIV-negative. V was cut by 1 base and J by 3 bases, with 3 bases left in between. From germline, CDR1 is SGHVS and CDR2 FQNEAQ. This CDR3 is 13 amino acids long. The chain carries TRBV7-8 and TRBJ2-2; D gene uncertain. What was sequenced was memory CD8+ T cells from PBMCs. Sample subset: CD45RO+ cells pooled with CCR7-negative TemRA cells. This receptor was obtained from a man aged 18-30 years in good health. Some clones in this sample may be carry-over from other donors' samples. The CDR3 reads CASSLVYTGELFF. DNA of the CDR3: TGTGCCAGCAGCTTAGTTTACACCGGGGAGCTGTTTTTT.